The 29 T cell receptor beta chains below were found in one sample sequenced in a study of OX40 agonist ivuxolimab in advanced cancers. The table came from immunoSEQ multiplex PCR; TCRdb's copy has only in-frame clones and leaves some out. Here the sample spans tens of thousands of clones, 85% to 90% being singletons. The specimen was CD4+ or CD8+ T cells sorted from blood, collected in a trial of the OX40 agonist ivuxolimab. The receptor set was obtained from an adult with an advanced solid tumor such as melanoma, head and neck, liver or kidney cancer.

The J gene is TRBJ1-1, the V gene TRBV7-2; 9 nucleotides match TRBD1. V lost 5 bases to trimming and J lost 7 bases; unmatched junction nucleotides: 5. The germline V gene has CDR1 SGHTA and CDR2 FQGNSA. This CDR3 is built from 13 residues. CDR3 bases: TGTGCCAGCAGCCGGGACAGGGTTAATGAAGCTTTCTTT. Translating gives CASSRDRVNEAFF.

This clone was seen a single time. The CDR3 DNA is TGTGCCAGCAGCTTAACCCACAAAAACATTCAGTACTTC. Translating it yields CASSLTHKNIQYF. The V and J genes are TRBV7-3 and TRBJ2-4; D remains ambiguous. Trimming took 0 bases from V and 3 from J, leaving 3 bases between them. From germline, CDR1 is SGHTA and CDR2 FQGTGA. There are 13 residues in the CDR3.

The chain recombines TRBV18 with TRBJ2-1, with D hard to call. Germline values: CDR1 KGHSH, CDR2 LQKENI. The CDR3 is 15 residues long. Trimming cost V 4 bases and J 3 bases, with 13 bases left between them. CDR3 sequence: CASSQPLGNYNEQFF. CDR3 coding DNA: TGTGCCAGCTCACAGCCCCTAGGGAACTACAATGAGCAGTTCTTC.

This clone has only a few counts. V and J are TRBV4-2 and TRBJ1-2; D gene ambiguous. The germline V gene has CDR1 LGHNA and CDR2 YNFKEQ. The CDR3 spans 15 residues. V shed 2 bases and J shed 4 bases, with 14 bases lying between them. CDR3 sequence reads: CASSQSDRLSYGYTF. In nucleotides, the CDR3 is TGTGCCAGCAGCCAAAGCGACCGACTCAGCTATGGCTACACCTTC.

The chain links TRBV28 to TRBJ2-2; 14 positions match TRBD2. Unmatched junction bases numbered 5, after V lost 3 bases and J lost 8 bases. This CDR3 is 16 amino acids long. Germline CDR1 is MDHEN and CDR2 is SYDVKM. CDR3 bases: TGTGCCAGCAGTTTGGCGGGACTAGCGGGAGAAGGGGAGCTGTTTTTT. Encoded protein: CASSLAGLAGEGELFF.

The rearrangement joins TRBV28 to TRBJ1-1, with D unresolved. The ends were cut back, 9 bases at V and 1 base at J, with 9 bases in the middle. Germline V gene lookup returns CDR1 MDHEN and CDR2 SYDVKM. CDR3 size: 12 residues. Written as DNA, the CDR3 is TGTGCCAGTGAGGACCCGAACACTGAAGCTTTCTTT. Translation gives CASEDPNTEAFF. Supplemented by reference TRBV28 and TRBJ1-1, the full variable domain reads DVKVTQSSRYLVKRTGEKVFLECVQDMDHENMFWYRQDPGLGLRLIYFSYDVKMKEKGDIPEGYSVSREKKERFSLILESASTNQTSMYLCASEDPNTEAFFGQGTRLTVV.

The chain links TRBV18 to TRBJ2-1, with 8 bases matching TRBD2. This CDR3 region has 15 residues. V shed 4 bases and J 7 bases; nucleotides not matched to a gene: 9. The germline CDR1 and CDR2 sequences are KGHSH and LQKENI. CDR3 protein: CASSQGGGRRNEQFF. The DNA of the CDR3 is TGTGCCAGCTCACAGGGTGGCGGGAGGAGAAATGAGCAGTTCTTC. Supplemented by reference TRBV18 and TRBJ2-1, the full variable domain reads NAGVMQNPRHLVRRRGQEARLRCSPMKGHSHVYWYRQLPEEGLKFMVYLQKENIIDESGMPKERFSAEFPKEGPSILRIQQVVRGDSAAYFCASSQGGGRRNEQFFGPGTRLTVL.

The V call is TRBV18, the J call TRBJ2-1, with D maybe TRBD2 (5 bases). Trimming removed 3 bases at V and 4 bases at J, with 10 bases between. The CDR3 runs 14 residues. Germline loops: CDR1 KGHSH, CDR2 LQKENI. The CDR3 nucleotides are TGTGCCAGCTCACCGATCCGGGGTTACAATGAGCAGTTCTTC. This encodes CASSPIRGYNEQFF.

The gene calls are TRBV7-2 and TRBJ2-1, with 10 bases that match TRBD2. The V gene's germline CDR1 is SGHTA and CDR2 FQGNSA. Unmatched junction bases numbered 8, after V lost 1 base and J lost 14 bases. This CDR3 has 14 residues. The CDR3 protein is CASSLVEASGSKFF. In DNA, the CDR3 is TGTGCCAGCAGCTTAGTAGAGGCTAGCGGGAGTAAGTTCTTC.

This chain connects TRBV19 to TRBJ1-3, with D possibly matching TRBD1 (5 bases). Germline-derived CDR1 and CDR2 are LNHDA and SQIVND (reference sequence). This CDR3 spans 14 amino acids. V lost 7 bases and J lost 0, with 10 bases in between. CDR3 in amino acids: CASTDRGSGNTIYF. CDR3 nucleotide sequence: TGTGCCAGTACAGACAGAGGCTCTGGAAACACCATATATTTT.

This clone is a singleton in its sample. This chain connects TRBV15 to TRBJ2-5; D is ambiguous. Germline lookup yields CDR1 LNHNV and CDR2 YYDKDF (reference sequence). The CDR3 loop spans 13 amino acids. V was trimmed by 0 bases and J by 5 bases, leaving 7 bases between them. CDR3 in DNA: TGTGCCACCAGCAGAGATCAAGCGGAGACCCAGTACTTC. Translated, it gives CATSRDQAETQYF.

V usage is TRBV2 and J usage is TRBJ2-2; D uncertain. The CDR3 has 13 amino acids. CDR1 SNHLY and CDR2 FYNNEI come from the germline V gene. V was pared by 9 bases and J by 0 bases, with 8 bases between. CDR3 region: CASSLTNTGELFF. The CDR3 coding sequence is TGTGCCAGTTCCTTGACGAACACCGGGGAGCTGTTTTTT.

The CDR3 coding sequence is TGTGCCAGCAGTTTGTCCTCGGGCAATCAGCCCCAGCATTTT. It yields the protein CASSLSSGNQPQHF. The J gene is TRBJ1-5, the V gene TRBV28; D is undetermined. Between the trimmed V and J ends, which lost 3 bases and 2 bases, there was a span of 8 bases. Germline V gene lookup returns CDR1 MDHEN and CDR2 SYDVKM. This CDR3 region has 14 residues. Combining the CDR3 with reference TRBV28 and TRBJ1-5 gives the whole variable domain DVKVTQSSRYLVKRTGEKVFLECVQDMDHENMFWYRQDPGLGLRLIYFSYDVKMKEKGDIPEGYSVSREKKERFSLILESASTNQTSMYLCASSLSSGNQPQHFGDGTRLSIL.

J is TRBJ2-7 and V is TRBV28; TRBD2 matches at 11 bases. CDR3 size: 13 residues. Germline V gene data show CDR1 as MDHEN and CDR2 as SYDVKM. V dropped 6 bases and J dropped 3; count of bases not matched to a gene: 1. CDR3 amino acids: CASRLAGVYEQYF. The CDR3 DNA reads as TGTGCCAGCAGACTAGCGGGAGTCTACGAGCAGTACTTC.

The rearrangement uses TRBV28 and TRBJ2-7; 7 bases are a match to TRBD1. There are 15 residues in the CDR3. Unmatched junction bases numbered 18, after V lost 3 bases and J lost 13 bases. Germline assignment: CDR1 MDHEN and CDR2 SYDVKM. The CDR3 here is CASSLFRDSSNHAYF. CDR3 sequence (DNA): TGTGCCAGCAGTTTGTTCCGGGACAGCTCGAACCACGCCTACTTC.

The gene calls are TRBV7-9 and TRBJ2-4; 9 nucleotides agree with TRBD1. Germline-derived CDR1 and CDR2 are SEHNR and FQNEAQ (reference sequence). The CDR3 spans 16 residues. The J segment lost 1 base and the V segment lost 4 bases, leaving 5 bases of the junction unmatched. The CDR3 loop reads CASSSRDRVAKNIQYF. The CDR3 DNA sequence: TGTGCCAGCAGCTCCCGGGACAGGGTTGCCAAAAACATTCAGTACTTC.

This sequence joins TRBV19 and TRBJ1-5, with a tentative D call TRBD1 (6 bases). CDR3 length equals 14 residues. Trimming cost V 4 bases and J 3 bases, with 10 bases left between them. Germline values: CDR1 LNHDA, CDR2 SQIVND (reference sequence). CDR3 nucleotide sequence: TGTGCCAGTAGTACTACAGGGAACAATCAGCCCCAGCATTTT. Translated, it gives CASSTTGNNQPQHF.

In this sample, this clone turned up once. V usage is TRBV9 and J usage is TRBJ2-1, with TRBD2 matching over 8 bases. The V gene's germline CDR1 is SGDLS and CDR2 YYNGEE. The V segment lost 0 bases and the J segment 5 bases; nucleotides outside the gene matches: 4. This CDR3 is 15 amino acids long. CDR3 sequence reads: CASSVGAGVNNEQFF. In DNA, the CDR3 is TGTGCCAGCAGCGTAGGAGCGGGAGTCAACAATGAGCAGTTCTTC.

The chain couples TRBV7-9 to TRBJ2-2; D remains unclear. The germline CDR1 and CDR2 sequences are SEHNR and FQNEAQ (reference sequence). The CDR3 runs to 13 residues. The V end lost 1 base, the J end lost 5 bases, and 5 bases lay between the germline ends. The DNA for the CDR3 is TGTGCCAGCAGCTTAGGAGAAACCGGGGAGCTGTTTTTT. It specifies CASSLGETGELFF.

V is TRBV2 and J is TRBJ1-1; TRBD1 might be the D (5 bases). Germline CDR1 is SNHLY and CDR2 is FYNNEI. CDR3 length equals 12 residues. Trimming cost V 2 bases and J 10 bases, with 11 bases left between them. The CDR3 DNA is TGTGCCAGCAGTGAATGGGCCGGGGGAGCTTTCTTT. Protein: CASSEWAGGAFF.

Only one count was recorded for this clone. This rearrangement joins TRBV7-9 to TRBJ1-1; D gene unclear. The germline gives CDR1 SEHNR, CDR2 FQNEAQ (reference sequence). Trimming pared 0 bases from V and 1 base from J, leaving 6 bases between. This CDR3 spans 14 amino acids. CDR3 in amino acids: CASSLALANTEAFF. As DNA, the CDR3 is TGTGCCAGCAGCTTAGCGCTGGCGAACACTGAAGCTTTCTTT.

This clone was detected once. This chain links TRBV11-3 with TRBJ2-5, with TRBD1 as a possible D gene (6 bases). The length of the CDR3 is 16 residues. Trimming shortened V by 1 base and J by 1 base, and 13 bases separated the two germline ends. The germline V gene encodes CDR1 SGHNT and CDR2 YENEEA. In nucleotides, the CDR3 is TGTGCCAGCAGCTTAGGCTTAGGACAGTCCCAAGAGACCCAGTACTTC. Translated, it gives CASSLGLGQSQETQYF. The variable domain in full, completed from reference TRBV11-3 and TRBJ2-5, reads EAGVVQSPRYKIIEKKQPVAFWCNPISGHNTLYWYLQNLGQGPELLIRYENEEAVDDSQLPKDRFSAERLKGVDSTLKIQPAELGDSAVYLCASSLGLGQSQETQYFGPGTRLLVL.

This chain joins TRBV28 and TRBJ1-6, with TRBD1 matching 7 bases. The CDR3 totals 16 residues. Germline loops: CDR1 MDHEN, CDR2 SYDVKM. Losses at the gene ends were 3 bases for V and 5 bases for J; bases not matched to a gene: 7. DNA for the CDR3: TGTGCCAGCAGTTTTCCCCAGGGGGGGGATAATTCACCCCTCCACTTT. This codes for CASSFPQGGDNSPLHF.

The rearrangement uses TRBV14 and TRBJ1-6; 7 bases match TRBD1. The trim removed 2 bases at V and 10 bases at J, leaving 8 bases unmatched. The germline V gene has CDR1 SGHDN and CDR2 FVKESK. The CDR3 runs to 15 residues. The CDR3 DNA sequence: TGTGCCAGCAGCCAATCTGACAGGGTTGCCTCACCCCTCCACTTT. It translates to CASSQSDRVASPLHF.

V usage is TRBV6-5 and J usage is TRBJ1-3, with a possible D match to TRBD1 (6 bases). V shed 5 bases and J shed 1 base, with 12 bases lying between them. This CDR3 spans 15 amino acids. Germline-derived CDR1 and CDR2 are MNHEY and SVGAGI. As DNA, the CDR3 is TGTGCCAGCAGTGGATGGACAGAATCTGGAAACACCATATATTTT. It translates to CASSGWTESGNTIYF.

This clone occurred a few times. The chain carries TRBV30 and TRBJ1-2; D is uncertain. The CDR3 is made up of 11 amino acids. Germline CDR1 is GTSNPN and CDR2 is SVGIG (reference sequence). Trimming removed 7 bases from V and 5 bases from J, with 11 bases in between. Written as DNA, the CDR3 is TGTGCCTTCTCCCCAGCTTATGGCTACACCTTC. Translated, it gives CAFSPAYGYTF.

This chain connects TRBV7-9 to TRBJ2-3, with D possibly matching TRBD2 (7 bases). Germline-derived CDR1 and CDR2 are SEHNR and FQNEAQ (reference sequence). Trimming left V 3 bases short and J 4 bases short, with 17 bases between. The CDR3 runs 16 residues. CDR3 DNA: TGTGCCAGCAGCTTCCGGGGGGCGATTGGAGCAGATACGCAGTATTTT. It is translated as CASSFRGAIGADTQYF.

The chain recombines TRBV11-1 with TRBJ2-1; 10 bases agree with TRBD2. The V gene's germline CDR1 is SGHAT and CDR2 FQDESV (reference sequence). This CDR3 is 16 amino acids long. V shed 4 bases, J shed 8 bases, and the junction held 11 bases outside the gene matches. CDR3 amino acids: CASSWGRLAGEYEQFF. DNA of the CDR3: TGTGCCAGCAGCTGGGGCCGTCTAGCGGGAGAATATGAGCAGTTCTTC.

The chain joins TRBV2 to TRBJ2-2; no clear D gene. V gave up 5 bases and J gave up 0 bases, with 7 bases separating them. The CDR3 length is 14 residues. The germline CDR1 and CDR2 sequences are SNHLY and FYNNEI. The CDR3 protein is CASSLVSNTGELFF. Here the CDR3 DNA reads TGTGCCAGCAGTCTCGTTTCGAACACCGGGGAGCTGTTTTTT.